This TCR beta chain emerged from a study of blood T cell repertoires in COVID-19. TCRdb's table, derived via immunoSEQ multiplex PCR, lists solely in-frame clones and lacks some. The repertoire holds nearly 250,000 clones, with roughly 85% as singletons. Trimming at V came to 0 bases and at J to 3 bases, leaving 4 bases not matched to a gene. The CDR3 sequence is 16 residues long. Germline V gene sequence: CDR1 KGHSH, CDR2 LQKENI. The sequenced material came from PBMCs or T cells enriched from blood (not recorded which). This sequence joins TRBV18 and TRBJ1-3, with 8 bases fitting TRBD1. The TCR sequence derives from a woman in her fifties or sixties with acute COVID-19. This chain's CDR3 is CASSPPQGAYGNTIYF. CDR3 DNA: TGTGCCAGCTCACCACCCCAGGGGGCCTATGGAAACACCATATATTTT.